Listed here is a single T cell receptor beta chain. This CDR3 has 15 residues. From germline, CDR1 is SGHTA and CDR2 FQGNSA. The ends were cut back, 1 base at V and 2 bases at J, with 12 bases in the middle. The authors reverse transcribed roughly 0.5 to 1 ug RNA with random hexamers. TCRdb re-called the immunoSEQ multiplex PCR reads through MiXCR, storing one row per CDR3 protein. The top ten hold under 0.095% of the sample, which has over 150,000 distinct CDR3 sequences, approximately 95% seen once. This entry comes from a study of CD8 T cells in Susac syndrome. This chain links TRBV7-2 with TRBJ2-7; D remains unclear. The specimen was CD4+ T cells from PBMCs. The origin of this receptor is a human donor with multiple sclerosis. As DNA, the CDR3 is TGTGCCAGCAGCTTAGACCCGGGTTTCCCCTACGAGCAGTACTTC. Protein: CASSLDPGFPYEQYF.